This entry describes one T cell receptor beta chain. Its antigen is not identified. The data originate from a study of shared clonotypes between healthy human individuals. Study-wide context: Samples came from two female and three male donors aged 18 to 49.

Method: immunoSEQ multiplex PCR; TCRdb's copy keeps in-frame clones and lacks some. The table has about 1.5 million clones, 98% seen once. The germline CDR1 and CDR2 sequences are SGHVS and FNYEAQ. This CDR3 contains 12 residues. The V end lost 3 bases, the J end lost 5 bases, and 4 bases lay between the germline ends. Findings and caveats of the study: Naive subsets, compared against memory subsets, generally had larger estimated richness values. Naive CD4 clonotype sharing across a few donors was about 5%. In the sorted subsets, rarefaction showed sequencing was incomplete despite large depth.

Sequenced sample: naive CD4+ T cells sorted from blood. The subset denotes: CD45RA+ positively selected. The receptor was isolated from a man between 25 and 39 years old in good health. The V call is TRBV7-6, the J call TRBJ2-2; the D is unclear. The CDR3: CASSFGTGELFF. CDR3 DNA: TGTGCCAGCAGCTTCGGAACCGGGGAGCTGTTTTTT.